These 3 T cell receptor beta chains were sequenced from one sample in a study of control samples from healthy donors and cancer patients (dated by TCRdb to 2018 to 2021). Library preparation employed the immunoSEQ multiplex PCR assay. Not all clones reach the TCRdb copy of this immuneACCESS table, which keeps in-frame sequences only. Checked studies attribute under half of the gap to unresolved V genes and leave the rest unexplained. Across this sample there are 390,000 or so clones, with 75% to 95% seen only once. The ten largest make up approximately 6.3% of the sample. The sample comprised PBMCs. All receptors derive from a man aged 40-55 years with head and neck cancer.

The V and J genes are TRBV28 and TRBJ1-2; tentative D call: TRBD1 (5 bases). Germline loops: CDR1 MDHEN, CDR2 SYDVKM. The V end was cut by 8 bases, the J end by 8 bases, with 18 bases between. The CDR3 has 13 amino acids. The CDR3 DNA follows: TGTGCCAGCGTTGTCCAGGGAGCCCTAGGCTACACCTTC. Protein product: CASVVQGALGYTF.

This chain connects TRBV28 to TRBJ2-4; 7 bases are shared with TRBD2. V lost 8 bases and J lost 9; bases outside the gene matches: 13. CDR1 and CDR2 from the germline V gene are MDHEN and SYDVKM. CDR3 length: 14 amino acids. This CDR3 reads CASLNTGEGSIQYF. The DNA for the CDR3 is TGTGCCAGCCTCAATACGGGGGAGGGTAGCATTCAGTACTTC.

The chain uses TRBV20-1 and TRBJ1-1; D not resolved. With 5 bases removed from V and 4 bases from J, the gap between germline ends came to 5 bases. Germline lookup yields CDR1 DFQATT and CDR2 SNEGSKA (reference sequence). The CDR3 covers 10 residues. The CDR3 spells CSARVTEAFF. The CDR3 DNA sequence: TGCAGTGCTCGAGTCACTGAAGCTTTCTTT.